This T cell receptor beta chain was obtained from a study of cytotoxic CD8 clonotypes in ibrutinib-treated CLL. TCRdb's copy holds only in-frame clones and misses some; the assay was immunoSEQ multiplex PCR. The sample lists fewer than 50,000 clones, 45% to 55% occurring once. CDR1 and CDR2 from the germline V gene are SNHLY and FYNNEI. The CDR3 is 10 amino acids. The V end lost 1 base, the J end lost 7 bases, and 0 bases lay between the germline ends. The sequence was collected from a human donor with chronic lymphocytic leukemia. The chain joins TRBV2 to TRBJ2-3, with unresolved D. The sample here was PBMCs, taken after 12 months of ibrutinib treatment. The CDR3 loop reads CASSEDTQYF. In DNA, the CDR3 is TGTGCCAGCAGTGAAGATACGCAGTATTTT.